Listed below are T cell receptor beta chains from one sample, sequenced in a study of control samples from healthy donors and cancer patients. Profiling relied on immunoSEQ multiplex PCR, and the TCRdb table lists in-frame clones only, not all of them. Among tens of thousands of clones listed, roughly 90% were seen once. The specimen was PBMCs. These receptors all stem from a man aged 55-75 years with colorectal cancer. The CDR3 runs from the conserved cysteine through the conserved F or W. The order of the fields is J gene, D gene, clone size, V gene, CDR3 DNA, CDR3 protein. A D gene is named only where the DNA matches it firmly. Clone size is given for some rows only: seen once, a few or many times, or a class if the clone is expanded.

TRBJ1-1 | . | . | TRBV6-5 | TGTGCCAGCAGTTACTCAGGAAGGCGAGCTTTCTTT | CASSYSGRRAFF
TRBJ1-2 | . | . | TRBV6-5 | TGTGCCAGCAGTTCCTCAAGAGGGGTCTATGGCTACACCTTC | CASSSSRGVYGYTF
TRBJ1-6 | . | . | TRBV5-1 | TGCGCCAGCAGCTTGTCAGGAAATTCACCCCTCCACTTT | CASSLSGNSPLHF
TRBJ1-6 | . | . | TRBV15 | TGTGCCACCAGCAGGGGGCAGGATTCACCCCTCCACTTT | CATSRGQDSPLHF
TRBJ2-7 | . | . | TRBV5-1 | TGCGCCAGCAGCCTTGAGACGGCTACTGAGCAGTACTTC | CASSLETATEQYF
TRBJ2-5 | . | . | TRBV23-1 | TGCGCCAGCAGTCAGGTACGGGGGGCCTGGGAGACCCAGTACTTC | CASSQVRGAWETQYF
TRBJ1-2 | TRBD1 | . | TRBV29-1 | TGCAGCGTTGAAGACAACAGGGGATATGGCTACACCTTC | CSVEDNRGYGYTF
TRBJ2-3 | . | once | TRBV18 | TGTGCCAGCTCCAAGGGGGGGGACAGCACAGATACGCAGTATTTT | CASSKGGDSTDTQYF
TRBJ1-2 | . | once | TRBV6-1 | TGTGCCAGCAGTGAAGGGGGCTGGAGTGGCTACACCTTC | CASSEGGWSGYTF
TRBJ1-5 | . | . | TRBV19 | TGTGCCAGTAGTCTGAGTTTGCCCAATCAGCCCCAGCATTTT | CASSLSLPNQPQHF
TRBJ2-3 | TRBD2 | . | TRBV3-1/TRBV3-2 | TGTGCCAGCAGCCCCCTAGCGGGGGGGCTGAGAGATACGCAGTATTTT | CASSPLAGGLRDTQYF
TRBJ2-5 | TRBD2 | . | TRBV27 | TGTGCCAGCAGTTTTCTCCAACTAGCGGGGGGCCCCCAAGAGACCCAGTACTTC | CASSFLQLAGGPQETQYF
TRBJ1-6 | . | . | TRBV28 | TGTGCCAGCAGTTTCGGGGCCCCGGGATCACCCCTCCACTTT | CASSFGAPGSPLHF
TRBJ2-7 | . | . | TRBV6-5 | TGTGCCAGCACCTTAACAGGGTCCTCCTACGAGCAGTACTTC | CASTLTGSSYEQYF
TRBJ1-1 | . | . | TRBV19 | TGTGCCAGTAGTATCCGTCTTGGAGGGACTGAAGCTTTCTTT | CASSIRLGGTEAFF
TRBJ2-7 | TRBD2 | . | TRBV7-2 | TGTGCCAGCAAGAGCGGGGGAGCAACCTACGAGCAGTACTTC | CASKSGGATYEQYF
TRBJ2-1 | . | once | TRBV3-1/TRBV3-2 | TGTGCCAGCAGCACCCGACTAGTTTCGGAGCAGTTCTTC | CASSTRLVSEQFF
TRBJ2-5 | TRBD2 | . | TRBV12-5 | TGTGCTAGTGGCCCAGCGGGGGGGCCGCGTTTAGGGGCCCAAGAGACCCAGTACTTC | CASGPAGGPRLGAQETQYF
TRBJ1-1 | . | . | TRBV18 | TGTGCCAGCTCACCACCAGGGCAGGCCACTGAAGCTTTCTTT | CASSPPGQATEAFF
TRBJ2-7 | . | . | TRBV7-9 | TGTGCCAGCAGCTACCCGGCCCGCTCCTACGAGCAGTACTTC | CASSYPARSYEQYF
TRBJ1-6 | . | . | TRBV5-5 | TGTGCCAGCAGCTTGGGGGGTAATTCACCCCTCCACTTT | CASSLGGNSPLHF
TRBJ1-5 | TRBD1 | . | TRBV2 | TGTGCCAGCAGCACCGGGACAGGGGGTGGTCAGCCCCAGCATTTT | CASSTGTGGGQPQHF
TRBJ1-6 | . | . | TRBV7-3 | TGTGCCAGCAGCTTAACGGGGGACACCTATAATTCACCCCTCCACTTT | CASSLTGDTYNSPLHF
TRBJ2-2 | . | . | TRBV27 | TGTGCCAGCGCCAGCAGTATAAACACCGGGGAGCTGTTTTTT | CASASSINTGELFF
TRBJ1-5 | . | . | TRBV19 | TGTGCCAGTAGTATTGGCCTCGCGGGGGAGGCGCCCCAGCATTTT | CASSIGLAGEAPQHF
TRBJ1-1 | TRBD1 | . | TRBV7-6 | TGTGCCAGCAGCACCCGACAGGGTCTTTGGGCTGAAGCTTTCTTT | CASSTRQGLWAEAFF